This TCR beta chain derives from a study of vaccination and CD4 T cells after COVID-19. Study-level information: Ranging from 14 to 241, the interval between dose two and post-vaccine sampling had a median of 72 days. The cells were exposed to overlapping spike peptides originating from SARS-CoV-2, HCoV-NL63, HCoV-OC43 and HCoV-229E for stimulation. In the control cultures, a CEFX pool, an HIV-1 Nef pool, or no peptide was supplied. Study-wide results and caveats: For convalescent patients, a median about 86% of reactive clones surfaced exclusively after vaccination.

CD4+ T cells that had been cultured provided DNA sequenced with the Oncomine TCR Beta short-read assay. From the PCR reads, TCRdb called clonotypes with MiXCR, one entry per CDR3 protein. The sample lists roughly 18,000 distinct CDR3 sequences, around three fifths occurring once. This CDR3 comprises 14 residues. V lost 4 bases to trimming and J lost 7 bases; unmatched junction nucleotides: 6. Germline V gene lookup returns CDR1 SGHVS and CDR2 FQNEAQ. A remark on this clonotype: Its antigen is not known.

The treatment here: roughly 10-day PBMC culture with coronavirus spike peptide pools or control peptides (ViraFEST assay). The receptor was isolated from a human donor who had recovered from COVID-19. V usage is TRBV7-8 and J usage is TRBJ1-5; 8 bases match TRBD1. The sample taken for sequencing was CD4+ T cells from blood, cultured in vitro. CDR3 residues: CASSSDRVGQPQHF. The CDR3 DNA follows: TGTGCCAGCAGCTCGGACAGGGTCGGGCAGCCCCAGCATTTT.